Each of the 10 T cell receptor beta chains below was sequenced from the same sample in a study of cytotoxic CD8 clonotypes in ibrutinib-treated CLL. The repertoire was sequenced with immunoSEQ multiplex PCR; TCRdb's copy has only in-frame clones and lacks some. Of 150,000 to 200,000 clones in the sample, around 84% were seen once. Sequencing was performed on PBMCs, taken after 12 months of ibrutinib treatment. These receptor sequences come from a human donor with chronic lymphocytic leukemia.

This clone appeared a few times. V is TRBV7-9 and J is TRBJ2-1; a weak D match, TRBD1 (6 bases). The CDR3 contains 15 residues. The V gene's germline CDR1 is SEHNR and CDR2 FQNEAQ (reference sequence). The ends were cut back, 5 bases at V and 3 bases at J, with 14 bases in the middle. DNA for the CDR3: TGTGCCAGCAGCGCCTTAGGGGGTTTCTACAATGAGCAGTTCTTC. The encoded protein is CASSALGGFYNEQFF.

The chain employs TRBV27 and TRBJ1-5; TRBD1 agrees at 10 bases. Losses at the gene ends were 9 bases for V and 5 bases for J; bases not matched to a gene: 10. The CDR3 spans 15 residues. The germline gives CDR1 MNHEY, CDR2 SMNVEV (reference sequence). CDR3 amino acids: CASGADRGGYQPQHF. CDR3 nucleotides: TGTGCCAGTGGGGCGGACAGGGGGGGCTATCAGCCCCAGCATTTT.

V gene TRBV5-1 combines with J gene TRBJ1-5; 8 bases are a match to TRBD1. V gave up 7 bases and J gave up 6 bases; unmatched junction bases: 12. CDR3 length: 15 amino acids. Germline V gives CDR1 SGHRS, CDR2 YFSETQ. CDR3 sequence: CASSTGEVVGQPQHF. The DNA for the CDR3 is TGCGCCAGCTCGACAGGGGAGGTAGTCGGTCAGCCCCAGCATTTT.

The gene calls are TRBV27 and TRBJ1-1; the D is unclear. Per the germline V gene, CDR1 is MNHEY and CDR2 is SMNVEV (reference sequence). The CDR3 totals 13 residues. V lost 6 bases to trimming and J lost 4 bases, with 12 bases between them. CDR3 nucleotides: TGTGCCAGCAGGCGGTACGGAGGCACTGAAGCTTTCTTT. It translates to CASRRYGGTEAFF.

The chain combines TRBV15 with TRBJ1-1; unclear D gene. Trimming removed 1 base at V and 0 bases at J, with 9 bases between. Germline CDR1 LNHNV, CDR2 YYDKDF (reference sequence). The CDR3 is made up of 15 amino acids. In DNA, the CDR3 is TGTGCCACCAGCAGAGTAGCAGCCTTGAACACTGAAGCTTTCTTT. Protein sequence: CATSRVAALNTEAFF.

The DNA for the CDR3 is TGTGCCTGGGGGGGAGGGAGCTATGGCTACACCTTC. It codes for CAWGGGSYGYTF. The J gene is TRBJ1-2, the V gene TRBV30; D is possibly TRBD1 (5 bases). The germline CDR1 and CDR2 sequences are GTSNPN and SVGIG (reference sequence). This CDR3 contains 12 residues. V was clipped by 5 bases and J by 4 bases, with 11 bases between them. The full variable domain, completed using reference TRBV30 and TRBJ1-2, is SQTIHQWPATLVQPVGSPLSLECTVEGTSNPNLYWYRQAAGRGLQLLFYSVGIGQISSEVPQNLSASRPQDRQFILSSKKLLLSDSGFYLCAWGGGSYGYTFGSGTRLTVV.

The CDR3 region has the DNA TGTGCCAGCTCACCTGGCACTAGCGGATACAATGAGCAGTTCTTC. It encodes CASSPGTSGYNEQFF. The rearrangement uses TRBV18 and TRBJ2-1; 8 bases are a match to TRBD2. The CDR3 sequence is 15 residues long. Unmatched junction bases numbered 5, after V lost 3 bases and J lost 4 bases. Per germline, CDR1 KGHSH and CDR2 LQKENI.

The V and J genes are TRBV6-5 and TRBJ2-6; D not resolved. Germline CDR1 MNHEY, CDR2 SVGAGI. The CDR3 extends over 15 amino acids. Trimming removed 0 bases from V and 0 bases from J, with 3 bases in between. CDR3 loop: CASSYSFSGANVLTF. CDR3 nucleotides: TGTGCCAGCAGTTACTCTTTCTCTGGGGCCAACGTCCTGACTTTC.

The chain carries TRBV2 and TRBJ2-7, with 8 bases lining up with TRBD1. The V gene end was trimmed by 6 bases and the J gene end by 5 bases; junction bases not matched to a gene: 3. CDR1 SNHLY and CDR2 FYNNEI come from the germline V gene. This CDR3 is 12 amino acids long. The CDR3 sequence: CASRQGAHEQYF. The CDR3 DNA reads as TGTGCCAGCAGGCAGGGGGCCCACGAGCAGTACTTC. The full variable domain, in which reference TRBV2 and TRBJ2-7 provide the parts outside the CDR3, is EPEVTQTPSHQVTQMGQEVILRCVPISNHLYFYWYRQILGQKVEFLVSFYNNEISEKSEIFDDQFSVERPDGSNFTLKIRSTKLEDSAMYFCASRQGAHEQYFGPGTRLTVT.

The chain uses TRBV6-5 and TRBJ2-2; 15 bases align to TRBD2. This CDR3 is built from 14 residues. J lost 7 bases, V lost 9 bases, and 3 bases had no gene match. Germline V gives CDR1 MNHEY, CDR2 SVGAGI. The CDR3 region is CASRGLAGGGELFF. The CDR3 DNA follows: TGTGCCAGTAGGGGACTAGCGGGAGGCGGGGAGCTGTTTTTT.